Listed below are T cell receptor beta chains from one sample, sequenced in a study of T-cell reconstitution after alpha-beta-depleted transplantation in children. Via MiXCR, TCRdb re-called the PCR reads, giving one row per CDR3 protein. The data hold about 350,000 distinct CDR3 sequences, with about 14% observed a single time. Sequenced material: PBMCs, taken from the stem cell graft. The receptor source for this set is a human donor who donated a stem cell graft to a child with Fanconi anemia. CDR3s include the opening cysteine and the closing phenylalanine or tryptophan. A D gene is named only where the DNA matches it firmly. Clone size is given for some rows only: seen once, a few or many times, or a class if the clone is expanded.

abundance	v_gene	j_gene	d_gene	CDR3aa	CDR3nt
few	TRBV11-3	TRBJ2-5	TRBD2	CASSTRSGGEETQYF	TGTGCCAGCAGCACTCGAAGCGGGGGCGAGGAGACCCAGTACTTC
many	TRBV5-1	TRBJ2-1	TRBD2	CASSPTSGTYNEQFF	TGCGCCAGCAGCCCGACTAGCGGGACTTACAATGAGCAGTTCTTC
few	TRBV5-1	TRBJ2-3	TRBD2	CASRDSGESPDTQYF	TGCGCCAGCAGGGATAGCGGGGAATCCCCGGATACGCAGTATTTT
-	TRBV9	TRBJ2-1	-	CASSRGGHYNEQFF	TGTGCCAGCAGCAGGGGGGGACATTACAATGAGCAGTTCTTC
-	TRBV28	TRBJ1-3	TRBD1	CASGTGQGGNTIYF	TGTGCCAGCGGTACGGGACAGGGCGGAAACACCATATATTTT
-	TRBV25-1	TRBJ2-7	TRBD2	CASEGGENYEQYF	TGTGCCAGCGAGGGAGGGGAAAACTACGAGCAGTACTTC
many	TRBV10-3	TRBJ2-2	-	CATKRDSTNTGELFF	TGTGCCACCAAAAGGGACTCCACGAACACCGGGGAGCTGTTTTTT
few	TRBV10-3	TRBJ1-2	-	CAISGSGDTGGYTF	TGTGCCATCAGTGGGTCTGGGGATACGGGTGGCTACACCTTC
many	TRBV18	TRBJ2-2	TRBD2	CASSPPVQAGLGELFF	TGTGCCAGCTCACCACCTGTTCAAGCGGGGCTCGGGGAGCTGTTTTTT
-	TRBV7-9	TRBJ2-2	-	CASSLEQYTGELFF	TGTGCCAGCAGCTTAGAACAGTACACCGGGGAGCTGTTTTTT
-	TRBV3-1	TRBJ1-6	-	CASSRDWSALHF	TGTGCCAGCAGCCGGGACTGGTCGGCCCTCCACTTT
few	TRBV4-2	TRBJ1-3	-	CASSQARHTGNTIYF	TGTGCCAGCAGCCAAGCAAGACACACTGGAAACACCATATATTTT
-	TRBV5-1	TRBJ2-3	-	CASSLGPTGAQYF	TGCGCCAGCAGCTTGGGACCCACCGGGGCGCAGTATTTT
few	TRBV11-2	TRBJ2-3	TRBD2	CASSSTPASGGNTDTQYF	TGTGCCAGCAGCTCGACGCCAGCTAGCGGGGGAAACACAGATACGCAGTATTTT
-	TRBV13	TRBJ2-1	TRBD2	CASSSSFSGGTYNEQFF	TGTGCCAGCAGCTCCTCCTTTAGCGGGGGGACCTACAATGAGCAGTTCTTC
few	TRBV4-2	TRBJ1-3	TRBD1	CASSQVLGTVSGNTIYF	TGTGCCAGCAGCCAAGTGCTTGGGACAGTCTCTGGAAACACCATATATTTT
many	TRBV29-1	TRBJ1-1	-	CSVAAASTLNTEAFF	TGCAGCGTGGCCGCTGCTTCAACGCTGAACACTGAAGCTTTCTTT
few	TRBV7-9	TRBJ1-1	-	CASSSEPGRGIFTEAFF	TGTGCCAGCAGCTCAGAACCAGGCAGGGGAATTTTCACTGAAGCTTTCTTT
many	TRBV5-1	TRBJ1-3	-	CASGQDPGNTIYF	TGCGCCAGCGGTCAGGACCCTGGAAACACCATATATTTT
-	TRBV6-2/TRBV6-3	TRBJ2-2	-	CASKQANTGELFF	TGTGCCAGCAAGCAGGCGAACACCGGGGAGCTGTTTTTT
-	TRBV29-1	TRBJ1-1	-	CSVDFGYGGENTEAFF	TGCAGCGTTGATTTCGGGTATGGCGGAGAAAACACTGAAGCTTTCTTT
many	TRBV12-3/TRBV12-4	TRBJ2-3	TRBD1	CASSSTQGDTQYF	TGTGCCAGCAGTTCGACACAGGGGGATACGCAGTATTTT
few	TRBV28	TRBJ2-7	TRBD2	CASSFGGSRYEQYF	TGTGCCAGCAGTTTCGGGGGGAGCCGTTACGAGCAGTACTTC
many	TRBV6-2/TRBV6-3	TRBJ2-5	-	CASSSPRALVGQETQYF	TGTGCCAGCAGTAGCCCCAGGGCCTTAGTAGGCCAAGAGACCCAGTACTTC
many	TRBV3-1	TRBJ2-6	-	CASRDSGANVLTF	TGTGCCAGTCGAGACTCTGGGGCCAACGTCCTGACTTTC
many	TRBV12-3/TRBV12-4	TRBJ1-4	-	CASSLEGIEKLFF	TGTGCCAGCAGTTTGGAAGGGATAGAAAAACTGTTTTTT
-	TRBV2	TRBJ1-5	TRBD1	CASSVGGQAANQPQHF	TGTGCCAGCAGTGTAGGGGGACAGGCGGCCAATCAGCCCCAGCATTTT
many	TRBV9	TRBJ2-5	-	CASSVWETQYF	TGTGCCAGCAGCGTATGGGAGACCCAGTACTTC
many	TRBV12-3/TRBV12-4	TRBJ2-7	-	CASSLGTTQGEQYF	TGTGCCAGCAGTTTAGGGACTACACAGGGCGAGCAGTACTTC
few	TRBV4-3	TRBJ1-2	-	CASSQEGYLPGTF	TGCGCCAGCAGCCAAGAAGGCTACCTTCCGGGCACCTTC
-	TRBV11-2	TRBJ2-3	TRBD1	CASSQRTGQGTDTQYF	TGTGCCAGCAGCCAACGAACGGGACAGGGGACAGATACGCAGTATTTT
few	TRBV7-9	TRBJ2-6	-	CASSLVGTSGANVLTF	TGTGCCAGCAGCTTGGTGGGGACCTCTGGGGCCAACGTCCTGACTTTC